The 21 T cell receptor beta chains given below trace back to one sample, sequenced in a study of T-cell memory formation after mild COVID-19. From the 5' RACE reads, TCRdb called clonotypes with MiXCR, one entry per CDR3 protein. The sample has a few hundred thousand distinct CDR3 sequences; around 8% are singletons. The sample consisted of PBMCs or a T cell subset sorted from them (not recorded which). The receptors here all came from a man in his late teens or twenties who had mild COVID-19 (a few samples of this study predate the infection). Cell type and time point are not known.

For the CDR3, the DNA is TGTGCCAGCAGGACCGGACAGGGGGGACCGAACACCGGGGAGCTGTTTTTT. This codes for CASRTGQGGPNTGELFF. J is TRBJ2-2 and V is TRBV2; 10 positions agree with TRBD1. Germline loops: CDR1 SNHLY, CDR2 FYNNEI. The CDR3 sequence is 17 residues long. The J segment lost 0 bases and the V segment lost 6 bases, leaving 7 bases of the junction unmatched.

This clonotype has only a few counts. V and J are TRBV7-4 and TRBJ1-4; a possible D gene is TRBD1 (6 bases). V was pared by 1 base and J by 6 bases, with 15 bases between. Looked up from germline, CDR1 is SGHVT and CDR2 is SQSDAQ. This CDR3 has 16 amino acids. Written as DNA, the CDR3 is TGTGCCAGCAGCTTAGTAGGGGGGCCGGCGGATGAAAAACTGTTTTTT. Protein product: CASSLVGGPADEKLFF. Together with reference TRBV7-4 and TRBJ1-4, the CDR3 gives the full variable domain: GAGVSQSPRYKVAKRGRDVALRCDSISGHVTLYWYRQTLGQGSEVLTYSQSDAQRDKSGRPSGRFSAERPERSVSTLKIQRTEQGDSAVYLCASSLVGGPADEKLFFGSGTQLSVL.

This clonotype appeared a few times. The genes are TRBV2 and TRBJ1-5; the D is unclear. The germline CDR1 and CDR2 sequences are SNHLY and FYNNEI. V lost 5 bases, J lost 3 bases, and 17 bases lay in between. The CDR3 spans 16 residues. This CDR3 is CASSRSPGRSNQPQHF. The DNA for the CDR3 is TGTGCCAGCAGTCGTAGTCCCGGGAGGTCCAATCAGCCCCAGCATTTT.

DNA for the CDR3: TGTGCCAGCAGCGTAGTCGGACGGGGGGAGAACTACAATGAGCAGTTCTTC. It encodes CASSVVGRGENYNEQFF. The chain recombines TRBV9 with TRBJ2-1; 7 bases agree with TRBD2. Unmatched junction bases numbered 9, after V lost 0 bases and J lost 3 bases. Germline V gene sequence: CDR1 SGDLS, CDR2 YYNGEE. The CDR3 spans 17 residues. Full variable domain (outside the CDR3, taken from reference TRBV9 and TRBJ2-1): DSGVTQTPKHLITATGQRVTLRCSPRSGDLSVYWYQQSLDQGLQFLIQYYNGEERAKGNILERFSAQQFPDLHSELNLSSLELGDSALYFCASSVVGRGENYNEQFFGPGTRLTVL.

J is TRBJ2-1 and V is TRBV6-5; 12 nucleotides match TRBD2. CDR3 size: 13 residues. Trimming cost V 8 bases and J 10 bases; bases outside gene matches: 6. The V gene's germline CDR1 is MNHEY and CDR2 SVGAGI. The CDR3 is CASGVTSGGEQFF. The CDR3 nucleotides read TGTGCCAGCGGGGTGACTAGCGGGGGAGAGCAGTTCTTC.

In its sample, this clonotype was seen a few times. The chain couples TRBV12-3 or TRBV12-4 to TRBJ2-7; tentative D call: TRBD2 (6 bases). The CDR3 covers 13 residues. Trimming took 5 bases from V and 2 from J, leaving 10 bases between them. The DNA of the CDR3 is TGTGCCAGCAGTACCCGGGGGACCTACGAGCAGTACTTC. Translating it yields CASSTRGTYEQYF.

The V call is TRBV12-3 or TRBV12-4, the J call TRBJ1-1, with D possibly TRBD1 on 5 matching bases. The CDR3 spans 14 residues. Trimming stripped 3 bases from V and 2 bases from J, with 10 bases between. CDR3 region: CASSFGAGNTEAFF. The CDR3 DNA sequence: TGTGCCAGCAGTTTCGGGGCGGGTAACACTGAAGCTTTCTTT.

In its sample, this clonotype was seen many times. The V and J genes are TRBV3-1 and TRBJ2-3; D possibly matches TRBD1 or TRBD2 (5 bases each). This CDR3 contains 13 residues. Germline assignment: CDR1 LGHDT and CDR2 YNNKEL (reference sequence). V was trimmed by 5 bases and J by 8 bases, leaving 14 bases between them. Written as DNA, the CDR3 is TGTGCCAGCAGCTTCAGCCTGGGGGTTACGCAGTATTTT. Translating gives CASSFSLGVTQYF.

This clonotype was counted only a few times. The chain recombines TRBV7-9 with TRBJ2-3; either TRBD1 or TRBD2 may supply D (6 bases each). V was trimmed by 1 base and J by 6 bases, leaving 23 bases between them. The CDR3 spans 18 residues. The germline V gene encodes CDR1 SEHNR and CDR2 FQNEAQ (reference sequence). CDR3 bases: TGTGCCAGCAGCTTAGTGGGGGGCGCCTATCTTGGAGTGGATACGCAGTATTTT. This codes for CASSLVGGAYLGVDTQYF.

The chain links TRBV15 to TRBJ1-5; D is undetermined. Trimming left V 2 bases short and J 2 bases short, with 13 bases between. The CDR3 extends over 16 amino acids. Germline-derived CDR1 and CDR2 are LNHNV and YYDKDF (reference sequence). This chain's CDR3 is CATSRSGMGGNQPQHF. CDR3 nucleotide sequence: TGTGCCACCAGCAGATCGGGGATGGGTGGCAATCAGCCCCAGCATTTT.

The chain is built from TRBV29-1 and TRBJ2-3, with a weak D call TRBD1 (6 bases). The CDR3 sequence is 10 residues long. The ends were cut back, 7 bases at V and 10 bases at J, with 12 bases in the middle. CDR1 is SQVTM and CDR2 is ANQGSEA in the germline V gene. CDR3 sequence: CSARTDAQYF. The CDR3 bases are TGCAGCGCCAGGACAGACGCGCAGTATTTT.

This clonotype turned up a few times. The V gene is TRBV9, the J gene TRBJ2-1; D is uncertain. The CDR3 sequence is 12 residues long. CDR1 is SGDLS and CDR2 is YYNGEE in the germline V gene. The V gene lost 4 bases and the J gene lost 6 bases, with 8 bases spanning the gap. The CDR3 nucleotides read TGTGCCAGCAGCCTCAGGACCAATGAGCAGTTCTTC. Its translation: CASSLRTNEQFF.

This chain links TRBV4-1 with TRBJ2-2; the match to TRBD1 covers 10 bases. In germline, CDR1 is MGHRA, CDR2 YSYEKL. The CDR3 is made up of 16 amino acids. V gave up 1 base and J gave up 10 bases; unmatched junction bases: 9. CDR3 sequence (DNA): TGCGCCAGCAGCCAAGGGTCGGGACAGGGGAATGAGGAGCTGTTTTTT. It yields the protein CASSQGSGQGNEELFF.

In this sample, this clonotype turned up a few times. The chain carries TRBV5-1 and TRBJ2-3; 7 bases agree with TRBD1. J was trimmed by 4 bases and V by 4 bases; bases with no gene match: 6. This CDR3 has 14 amino acids. Germline loops: CDR1 SGHRS, CDR2 YFSETQ. The CDR3 is CASSRDSSADTQYF. In DNA form, the CDR3 reads TGCGCCAGCAGCAGGGACAGTAGTGCAGATACGCAGTATTTT. Variable domain in full (rest from reference TRBV5-1 and TRBJ2-3): KAGVTQTPRYLIKTRGQQVTLSCSPISGHRSVSWYQQTPGQGLQFLFEYFSETQRNKGNFPGRFSGRQFSNSRSEMNVSTLELGDSALYLCASSRDSSADTQYFGPGTRLTVL.

This clonotype was observed a few times. J is TRBJ1-6 and V is TRBV20-1; D unresolved. This CDR3 has 12 amino acids. The V gene's germline CDR1 is DFQATT and CDR2 SNEGSKA (reference sequence). V lost 1 base, J lost 8 bases, and 6 bases lay in between. This chain's CDR3 is CSARGGYSPLHF. The CDR3 bases are TGCAGTGCTAGAGGGGGATATTCACCCCTCCACTTT.

As to this clonotype: Compared with germline, one end of the junction differs, possibly owing to a read error. The rearrangement uses TRBV5-5 and TRBJ1-5; TRBD1 might be the D (5 bases). CDR1 and CDR2 (germline): SGHKS, YYEKEE (reference sequence). The CDR3 is 13 residues long. CDR3 amino acids: CASSRDFNQPHHF. The CDR3 DNA reads TGTGCCAGCAGCAGGGACTTCAATCAGCCCCATCATTTT.

The rearrangement joins TRBV4-2 to TRBJ2-7; D perhaps matches TRBD2 (6 bases). CDR1 LGHNA and CDR2 YNFKEQ come from the germline V gene. The V and J ends lost 5 bases and 0 bases respectively, with 11 bases between them. This CDR3 is built from 14 residues. The CDR3 DNA reads as TGTGCCAGCAGCACATACGGGGGCTCCTACGAGCAGTACGTC. Translated, it gives CASSTYGGSYEQYV.

The chain joins TRBV4-3 to TRBJ1-4, with D perhaps TRBD1 (5 bases). Germline-derived CDR1 and CDR2 are LGHNA and YSLEER. The CDR3 totals 16 residues. V was pared by 0 bases and J by 5 bases, with 13 bases between. For the CDR3, the DNA is TGCGCCAGCAGCCAAGAAGGAGGGACCGAAAATGAAAAACTGTTTTTT. It translates to CASSQEGGTENEKLFF.

This clonotype was counted between two and nine times. The J gene is TRBJ1-1, the V gene TRBV18; a weak D match, TRBD1 (5 bases). CDR1 and CDR2 (germline): KGHSH, LQKENI. The CDR3 runs to 15 residues. V was pared by 1 base and J by 6 bases, with 15 bases between. The CDR3 DNA reads as TGTGCCAGCTCACCACTGACCGGGGCACGGGCTGAAGCTTTCTTT. It encodes CASSPLTGARAEAFF.

This clonotype has a handful of counts. J is TRBJ1-6 and V is TRBV18; D remains unclear. The germline V gene has CDR1 KGHSH and CDR2 LQKENI. The CDR3 is 17 amino acids. V shed 3 bases and J shed 5 bases, with 17 bases lying between them. The CDR3 spells CASSPPGPKLDNSPLHF. The DNA of the CDR3 is TGTGCCAGCTCACCTCCGGGCCCTAAACTTGATAATTCACCCCTCCACTTT.

This clonotype appeared many times. The chain uses TRBV20-1 and TRBJ1-1; a weak D match, TRBD1 (5 bases). The CDR3 is made up of 14 amino acids. V was clipped by 7 bases and J by 1 base, with 16 bases between them. CDR1 DFQATT and CDR2 SNEGSKA come from the germline V gene (reference sequence). The CDR3 sequence is CSVRGGSWNTEAFF. The DNA of the CDR3 is TGCAGTGTTAGGGGCGGCTCATGGAACACTGAAGCTTTCTTT.